This TCR beta chain stems from a study of shared clonotypes between healthy human individuals. CDR1 is MNHEY, CDR2 SVGAGI, per germline. Deletions cut 5 bases from V and 4 bases from J, with 11 bases between. There are 13 residues in the CDR3. Sequencing used immunoSEQ multiplex PCR; TCRdb keeps in-frame clones, though not all of them. The sample has about 960,000 clones, around three quarters seen once. The sample was memory CD4+ T cells sorted from blood. Subset meaning: CD45RA-negative fraction. The receptor comes from a young man in good health. The chain joins TRBV6-5 to TRBJ2-5; perhaps TRBD1 as D (6 bases). The CDR3: CASSRDRRETQYF. In DNA form, the CDR3 reads TGTGCCAGCAGTCGAGACAGGCGAGAGACCCAGTACTTC.